This T cell receptor (beta chain) was sequenced for a study of blood T cell repertoires in COVID-19. Turning to the study itself: The analysed material was cDNA or gDNA that came from T cells, B-cell-depleted T cells, or PBMCs.

Libraries were prepared by immunoSEQ multiplex PCR; TCRdb keeps only in-frame clonotypes and omits some of them. This table has about 120,000 clones, roughly 82% appearing once. In germline, CDR1 is LNHDA, CDR2 SQIVND (reference sequence). Trimming left V 1 base short and J 7 bases short, with 10 bases between. This CDR3 comprises 13 residues. This clone was seen more than once but under ten times. The sequence derives from a woman in her fifties or sixties with acute or convalescent COVID-19. Sequences were obtained from peripheral blood. V usage is TRBV19 and J usage is TRBJ1-1; D is possibly TRBD1 (6 bases). Written as DNA, the CDR3 is TGTGCCAGTAGTATAGGAACAGGGTTTGAAGCTTTCTTT. Translated: CASSIGTGFEAFF.